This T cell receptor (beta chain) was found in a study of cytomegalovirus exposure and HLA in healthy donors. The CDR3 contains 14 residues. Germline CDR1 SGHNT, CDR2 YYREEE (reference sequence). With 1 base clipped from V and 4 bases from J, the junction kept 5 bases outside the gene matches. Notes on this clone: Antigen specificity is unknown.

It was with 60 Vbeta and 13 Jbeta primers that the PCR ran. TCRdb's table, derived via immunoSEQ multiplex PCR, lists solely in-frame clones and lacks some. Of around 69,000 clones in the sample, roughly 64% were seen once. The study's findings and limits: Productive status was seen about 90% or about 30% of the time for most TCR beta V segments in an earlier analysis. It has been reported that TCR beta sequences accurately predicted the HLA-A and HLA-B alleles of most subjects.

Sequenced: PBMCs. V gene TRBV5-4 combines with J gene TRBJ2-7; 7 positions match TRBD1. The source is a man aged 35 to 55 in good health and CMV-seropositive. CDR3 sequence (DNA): TGTGCCAGCAGCTTGTCGGGACAGATATACGAGCAGTACTTC. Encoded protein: CASSLSGQIYEQYF.